The rows below give T cell receptor beta chains drawn from one sample of a study of blood T cells in healthy people across ages. Each CDR3 protein gets one entry after TCRdb re-called the 5' RACE reads with MiXCR. The data show approximately 800,000 distinct CDR3 sequences, with approximately 53% seen just once and approximately 24% held by the top ten. The sequencing input was blood. These receptor sequences come from a middle-aged man in good health. CDR3s include the opening cysteine and the closing phenylalanine or tryptophan. The D gene is left open where the match is weak. Size tells how often a clone was seen (once, few, many) or the class of an expanded clone, and some rows leave it out.

.	TRBV4-2	TRBD2	TRBJ2-2	TGTGCCAGCAGAAGACTAGCGGGGGAGGCCGGGGAGCTGTTTTTT	CASRRLAGEAGELFF
.	TRBV29-1	.	TRBJ2-3	TGCAGCGTTGATACGGGAGTTACAGATACGCAGTATTTT	CSVDTGVTDTQYF
.	TRBV3-1	.	TRBJ1-2	TGTGCCAGCGTCTGGAAATCAGGGGTCTATGGCTACACCTTC	CASVWKSGVYGYTF
.	TRBV28	.	TRBJ1-1	TGTGCCAGCAGTTCCCCACAGGGTCCCTTTGGCGCTGAAGCTTTCTTT	CASSSPQGPFGAEAFF
.	TRBV27	TRBD2	TRBJ2-1	TGTGCCTGCAGTCTAGGGACTAGCGTTCGGGAGCAGTTCTTC	CACSLGTSVREQFF
.	TRBV19	.	TRBJ2-3	TGTGCCAGTAGTATTGGGGTTGCAGATACGCAGTATTTT	CASSIGVADTQYF
.	TRBV24-1	TRBD1	TRBJ2-2	TGTGCCACCAGTGATTTGGGACAGGGGACGACCGGGGAGCTGTTTTTT	CATSDLGQGTTGELFF
few	TRBV7-9	.	TRBJ2-7	TGTGCCAGCAGCTTCGCAGAACAGGGGACTAAACCCTACGAGCAGTACTTC	CASSFAEQGTKPYEQYF
.	TRBV27	TRBD2	TRBJ2-7	TGTGCCACCGCCACGGGGGGAGGGCCGTCCTACGAGCAGTACTTC	CATATGGGPSYEQYF
.	TRBV6-5	.	TRBJ2-2	TGTGCCAGCAGTTACAGGGTTAACACCGGGGAGCTGTTTTTT	CASSYRVNTGELFF
few	TRBV15	.	TRBJ2-5	TGTGCCACCAGCATAGTTAGGCTCCTCCAAGAGACCCAGTACTTC	CATSIVRLLQETQYF
.	TRBV20-1	.	TRBJ1-4	TGCAGTGCCCAGTCCCCAGAAGAGGGAAAACTGTTTTTT	CSAQSPEEGKLFF
few	TRBV3-1	.	TRBJ2-3	TGTGCCAGCAGCCAAGCAGGACTATCAGATACGCAGTATTTT	CASSQAGLSDTQYF
.	TRBV6-1	.	TRBJ2-3	TGTGCCAGCAGTGAAGTGGTAGCGGTCCGGGATACGCAGTATTTT	CASSEVVAVRDTQYF
few	TRBV29-1	TRBD1	TRBJ2-1	TGCAGCGTTGAAGTAGACAGGGATGGTGAGCAGTTCTTC	CSVEVDRDGEQFF
.	TRBV7-9	TRBD2	TRBJ2-1	TGTGCCAGCATCCCGCCGGGACAGCGGAGTCTAGCGGGACCCTATGGGCAGTTCTTC	CASIPPGQRSLAGPYGQFF
once	TRBV20-1	.	TRBJ2-1	TGCAGTGCCAGAACCCCCTTTTTGGCTAGCTCCTACAATGAGCAGTTCTTC	CSARTPFLASSYNEQFF
once	TRBV7-9	.	TRBJ2-7	TGTGCCAGCAGCTCGCCAGATAGGATCTCCGACGAGCAGTACTTC	CASSSPDRISDEQYF
.	TRBV9	TRBD2	TRBJ2-1	TGTGCCAGCAGTGTAGGGGAGGGCCCCAACGAGCAGTTCTTC	CASSVGEGPNEQFF
.	TRBV14	.	TRBJ1-2	TGTGCCAGCAGCCAACAGAGTCCGAACTATGGCTACACCTTC	CASSQQSPNYGYTF
.	TRBV20-1	TRBD2	TRBJ2-1	TGCAGTGCTAGAGTGACTAGCGGGGGGGCATTGAATGAGCAGTTCTTC	CSARVTSGGALNEQFF
.	TRBV7-3	TRBD2	TRBJ2-1	TGTGCCAGCAGCTTATCGGCTAGCGGGGGGTATGAGCAGTTCTTC	CASSLSASGGYEQFF
.	TRBV7-9	TRBD1	TRBJ1-2	TGTGCCAGCAGCTGGGGACAGGCCGAAGCAGGCTACACCTTC	CASSWGQAEAGYTF
.	TRBV7-3	.	TRBJ1-2	TGTGCCAGCAGCTTGTATTATGGGGCGGAGGGCTACACCTTC	CASSLYYGAEGYTF
many	TRBV6-6	.	TRBJ1-2	TGTGCCAGCAGTTCCGAGGGGGGACTCTATGGCTACACCTTC	CASSSEGGLYGYTF
once	TRBV7-2	.	TRBJ2-1	TGTGCCAGCAGCCGTAGCGGGACAGAGACCCAGTTCTTC	CASSRSGTETQFF
few	TRBV6-6	.	TRBJ2-5	TGTGCCAGCAGTTATTGGGTTGGCAGATCCCAAGAGACCCAGTACTTC	CASSYWVGRSQETQYF
.	TRBV15	.	TRBJ2-5	TGTGCCACCAGCAGAGATGGGAGTGGCGGGGGCCGCCAAGAGACCCAGTACTTC	CATSRDGSGGGRQETQYF
.	TRBV10-3	TRBD2	TRBJ2-1	TGTGCCATCACCTCAAAGGAGGGAGGGGCTGGGAATGAGCAGTTCTTC	CAITSKEGGAGNEQFF
.	TRBV24-1	.	TRBJ2-4	TGTGCCACCAGTGCCCTAAGGGAAGGTAAACAGTACTTC	CATSALREGKQYF
few	TRBV4-2	TRBD2	TRBJ2-1	TGTGCCAGCAGCCCACGATTATGGCTAGCGGGGGGCGATGAGCAGTTCTTC	CASSPRLWLAGGDEQFF
.	TRBV3-1	.	TRBJ2-7	TGTGCCAGCAGCCCCTCAATCGTCTACGAGCAGTACTTC	CASSPSIVYEQYF
.	TRBV5-6	TRBD1	TRBJ2-1	TGTGCCAGCAGCCCGGACGCATACCGGGACAGGGGGCATGATGAGCAGTTCTTC	CASSPDAYRDRGHDEQFF
.	TRBV6-2/TRBV6-3	TRBD1	TRBJ2-7	TGTGCCAGCGGGAACAGGGGCAGTGATGACGAGCAGTACTTC	CASGNRGSDDEQYF
.	TRBV20-1	TRBD2	TRBJ2-1	TGCAGTGCTAGAGATTCATCTTGGACTAGCGGTGGCTATGAGCAGTTCTTC	CSARDSSWTSGGYEQFF
.	TRBV5-1	TRBD1	TRBJ2-7	TGCGCCAGCAGCTTGCAACCCGGGACAGGGGGGACCTACGAGCAGTACTTC	CASSLQPGTGGTYEQYF
.	TRBV7-2	.	TRBJ2-5	TGTGCCAGCAGCTTAGTCGAGGGGCGGCGGCAAGAGACCCAGTACTTC	CASSLVEGRRQETQYF
few	TRBV3-1	TRBD2	TRBJ2-1	TGTGCCAGCAGCCGCCAAGGTGGGACTAGCGGGATTGAGCAGTTCTTC	CASSRQGGTSGIEQFF
.	TRBV5-5	TRBD1	TRBJ2-7	TGTGCCAGCAGCTTGGCCGAGGGGGCAAAGCAGTACTTC	CASSLAEGAKQYF
.	TRBV6-5	TRBD1	TRBJ1-2	TGTGCCAGCAGCACCGTGGACAGGGGGCGGAATGGCTACACCTTC	CASSTVDRGRNGYTF
once	TRBV9	.	TRBJ1-1	TGTGCCAGCAGCATTGGACCGGACGCCACTGAAGCTTTCTTT	CASSIGPDATEAFF
.	TRBV6-5	TRBD2	TRBJ2-5	TGTGCCAGCAGTTACGACCAGCGGGGGGCCCAAGAGACCCAGTACTTC	CASSYDQRGAQETQYF
few	TRBV27	.	TRBJ1-2	TGTGCCAGCAGTTTCAACAAAAACTATGGCTACACCTTC	CASSFNKNYGYTF
.	TRBV27	.	TRBJ2-7	TGTGCCAGCAGAACCCGCTCCGGGACGGTCCCCTACGAGCAGTACTTC	CASRTRSGTVPYEQYF
few	TRBV10-3	.	TRBJ2-3	TGTGCCATCAGACAGCTAGGGACGCAGTATTTT	CAIRQLGTQYF
.	TRBV7-9	TRBD1	TRBJ2-5	TGTGCCAGCAGCCCCACAGGGGGCCCAGGCCAAGAGACCCAGTACTTC	CASSPTGGPGQETQYF
.	TRBV20-1	TRBD1	TRBJ1-1	TGCAGTGCTAGAGGGGACAGGGGGAGGGTCGCTGAAGCTTTCTTT	CSARGDRGRVAEAFF
few	TRBV7-2	TRBD1	TRBJ2-6	TGTGCCAGCAGTCCGACAGGGCCCTTCTCTGGGGCCAACGTCCTGACTTTC	CASSPTGPFSGANVLTF
.	TRBV6-1	.	TRBJ2-1	TGTGCCAGCACCGGGGAACTAGTAGTACTGGCTGAGCAGTTCTTC	CASTGELVVLAEQFF
.	TRBV20-1	.	TRBJ1-5	TGCAGTGCTACGTGGGGGGGCAATCAGCCCCAGCATTTT	CSATWGGNQPQHF
.	TRBV5-1	.	TRBJ1-1	TGCGCCAGCAGCTATACAGGGCCCAATACGAACACTGAAGCTTTCTTT	CASSYTGPNTNTEAFF
many	TRBV12-3/TRBV12-4	.	TRBJ2-1	TGTGCCAGCAGCCCCGGGACCCAAGAAGGGCTGGATGAGCAGTTCTTC	CASSPGTQEGLDEQFF